The present T cell receptor (beta chain) was sequenced within a study of cytomegalovirus exposure and HLA in healthy donors. Study overall: Genetic ancestry analysis placed around 76% of the 300 to 400 donors that were genotyped in the Caucasian-associated cluster.

Findings and limits, study-wide: Serostatus for CMV was the only available immune exposure information. Sequencing likely generated an artifact that appeared as a cluster of highly shared sequence variants.

Points on this clone: What it recognizes is unknown.

60 Vbeta and 13 Jbeta primers were used in PCR. Method: immunoSEQ multiplex PCR; TCRdb's copy keeps in-frame clones and lacks some. The sample shows 150,000 to 200,000 clones, under 75% of them seen only once. Although they were nominally healthy when sampled, donors likely had unrecorded immune exposures. Losses at the gene ends were 0 bases for V and 4 bases for J; bases not matched to a gene: 6. Per the germline V gene, CDR1 is LGHNA and CDR2 is YNFKEQ. The CDR3 is made up of 17 amino acids. The rearrangement links TRBV4-2 to TRBJ2-1; TRBD2 agrees at 10 bases. The sequence was collected from a man aged 35-49 years in good health and CMV-seropositive. The sample was PBMCs. CDR3 DNA: TGTGCCAGCAGCCAAGAACCTAGCGGGGGCCTATACAATGAGCAGTTCTTC. This codes for CASSQEPSGGLYNEQFF.